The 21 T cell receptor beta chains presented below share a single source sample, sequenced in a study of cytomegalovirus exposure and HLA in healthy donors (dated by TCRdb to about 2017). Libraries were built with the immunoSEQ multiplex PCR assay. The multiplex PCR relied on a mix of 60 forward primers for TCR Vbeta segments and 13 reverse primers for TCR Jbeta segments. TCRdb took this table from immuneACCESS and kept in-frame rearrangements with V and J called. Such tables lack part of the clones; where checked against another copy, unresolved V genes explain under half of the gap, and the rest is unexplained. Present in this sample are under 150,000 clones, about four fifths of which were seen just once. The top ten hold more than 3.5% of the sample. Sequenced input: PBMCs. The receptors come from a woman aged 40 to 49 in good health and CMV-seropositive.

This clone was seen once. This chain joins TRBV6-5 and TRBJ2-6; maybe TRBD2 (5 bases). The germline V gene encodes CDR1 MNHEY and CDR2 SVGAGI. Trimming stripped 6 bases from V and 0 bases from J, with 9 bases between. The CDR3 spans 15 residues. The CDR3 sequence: CASSPGSSGANVLTF. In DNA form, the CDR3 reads TGTGCCAGCAGCCCGGGGAGCTCTGGGGCCAACGTCCTGACTTTC.

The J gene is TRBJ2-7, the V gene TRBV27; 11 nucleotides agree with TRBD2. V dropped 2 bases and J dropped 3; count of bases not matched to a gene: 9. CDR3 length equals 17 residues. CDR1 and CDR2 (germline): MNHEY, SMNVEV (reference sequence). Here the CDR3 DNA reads TGTGCCAGCAGTTTAGCGGCTAGCGGGAGGCCCGGCTACGAGCAGTACTTC. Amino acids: CASSLAASGRPGYEQYF.

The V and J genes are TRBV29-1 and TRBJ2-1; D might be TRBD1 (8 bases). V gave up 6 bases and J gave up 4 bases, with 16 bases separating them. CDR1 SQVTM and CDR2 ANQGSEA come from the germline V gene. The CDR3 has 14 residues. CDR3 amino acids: CSVVTGGGYNEQFF. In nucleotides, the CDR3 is TGCAGCGTGGTAACAGGGGGGGGGTACAATGAGCAGTTCTTC.

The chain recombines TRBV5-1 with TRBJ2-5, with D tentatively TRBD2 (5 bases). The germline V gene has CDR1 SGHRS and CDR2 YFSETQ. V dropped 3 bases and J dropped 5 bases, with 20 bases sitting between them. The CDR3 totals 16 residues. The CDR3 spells CASSSAGRGKWETQYF. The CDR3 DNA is TGCGCCAGCAGCTCGGCCGGTAGAGGGAAGTGGGAGACCCAGTACTTC.

For the CDR3, the DNA is TGTGCCAGCAGTGAAGATCGGGACATCAAAAAACTGTTTTTT. Translation gives CASSEDRDIKKLFF. The chain is built from TRBV2 and TRBJ1-4, with D possibly matching TRBD1 (6 bases). The CDR3 contains 14 residues. Trimming shortened V by 1 base and J by 9 bases, and 12 bases separated the two germline ends. Germline CDR1 reads SNHLY; CDR2 reads FYNNEI.

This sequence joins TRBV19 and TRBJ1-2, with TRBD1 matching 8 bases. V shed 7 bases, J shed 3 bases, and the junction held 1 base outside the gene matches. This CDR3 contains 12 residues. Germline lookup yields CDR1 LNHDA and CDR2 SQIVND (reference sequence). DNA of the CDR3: TGTGCCAGTACGGACAGGGACTATGGCTACACCTTC. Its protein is CASTDRDYGYTF.

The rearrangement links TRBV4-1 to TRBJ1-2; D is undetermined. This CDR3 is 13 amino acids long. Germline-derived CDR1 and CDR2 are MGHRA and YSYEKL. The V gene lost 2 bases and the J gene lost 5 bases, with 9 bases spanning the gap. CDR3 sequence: CASSQQYLYGYTF. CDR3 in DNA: TGCGCCAGCAGCCAACAATACCTATATGGCTACACCTTC.

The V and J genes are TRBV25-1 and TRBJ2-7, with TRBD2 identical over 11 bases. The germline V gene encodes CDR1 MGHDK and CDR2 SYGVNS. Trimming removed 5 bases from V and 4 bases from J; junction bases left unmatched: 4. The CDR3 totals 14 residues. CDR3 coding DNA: TGTGCCAGCAGTAGCACTAGCGGGGGTTACGAGCAGTACTTC. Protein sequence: CASSSTSGGYEQYF.

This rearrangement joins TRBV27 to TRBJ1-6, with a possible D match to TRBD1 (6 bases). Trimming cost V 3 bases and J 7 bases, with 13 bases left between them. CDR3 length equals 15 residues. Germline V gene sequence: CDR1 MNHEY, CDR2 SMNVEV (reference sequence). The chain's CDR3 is CASSFGQRGNSPLHF. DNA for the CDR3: TGTGCCAGCAGTTTCGGACAGAGGGGAAATTCACCCCTCCACTTT.

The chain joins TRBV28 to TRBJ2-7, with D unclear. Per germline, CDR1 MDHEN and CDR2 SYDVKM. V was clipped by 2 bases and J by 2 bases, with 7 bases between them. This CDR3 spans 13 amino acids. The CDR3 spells CASSLQVPYEQYF. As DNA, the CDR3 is TGTGCCAGCAGTTTACAGGTGCCCTACGAGCAGTACTTC.

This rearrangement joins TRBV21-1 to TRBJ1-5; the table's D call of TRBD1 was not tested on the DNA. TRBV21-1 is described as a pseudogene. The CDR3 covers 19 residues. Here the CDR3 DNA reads TGTGCCAGCAGCTCCGACCGGGGGGACAGGTCCTTTAGCAATCAGCCCCAGCATTTT. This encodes CASSSDRGDRSFSNQPQHF.

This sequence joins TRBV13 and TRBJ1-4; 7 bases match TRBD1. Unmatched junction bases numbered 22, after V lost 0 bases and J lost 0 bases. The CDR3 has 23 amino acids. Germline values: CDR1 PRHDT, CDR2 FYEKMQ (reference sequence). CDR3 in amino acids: CASSLGVRQYGTGEFSTNEKLFF. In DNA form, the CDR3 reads TGTGCCAGCAGCTTAGGAGTGAGGCAGTACGGAACAGGGGAGTTTTCAACTAATGAAAAACTGTTTTTT.

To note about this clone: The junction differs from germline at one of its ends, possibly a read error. The CDR3 region has the DNA TGTGCCAGCAGCTTAGGGGACAGGGGGCATCAGTTC. Its translation: CASSLGDRGHQF. The chain links TRBV7-2 to TRBJ2-7; 12 bases are shared with TRBD1. The germline CDR1 and CDR2 sequences are SGHTA and FQGNSA. The CDR3 loop spans 12 amino acids.

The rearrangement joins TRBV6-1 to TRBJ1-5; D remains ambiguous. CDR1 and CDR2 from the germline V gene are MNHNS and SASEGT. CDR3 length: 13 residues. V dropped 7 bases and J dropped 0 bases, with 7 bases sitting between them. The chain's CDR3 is CASNTDSNQPQHF. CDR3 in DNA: TGTGCCAGCAATACAGATAGCAATCAGCCCCAGCATTTT.

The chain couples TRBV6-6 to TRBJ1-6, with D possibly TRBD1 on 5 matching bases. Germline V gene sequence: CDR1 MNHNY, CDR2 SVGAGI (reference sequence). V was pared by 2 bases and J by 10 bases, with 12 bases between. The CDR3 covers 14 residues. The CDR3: CASSYQGVESPLHF. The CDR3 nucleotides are TGTGCCAGCAGTTACCAGGGCGTGGAGTCACCCCTCCACTTT.

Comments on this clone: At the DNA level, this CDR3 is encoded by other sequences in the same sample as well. The CDR3 DNA reads TGTGCCAGCAGCTCGGAGACCCAGTACTTC. The encoded protein is CASSSETQYF. V gene TRBV7-9 combines with J gene TRBJ2-5; D call uncertain. Germline V gene data show CDR1 as SEHNR and CDR2 as FQNEAQ (reference sequence). The CDR3 totals 10 residues. Deletions cut 4 bases from V and 5 bases from J, with 2 bases between.

The CDR3 spells CASTPGGFRNEQFF. In DNA, the CDR3 is TGTGCCAGCACCCCAGGGGGGTTTAGGAATGAGCAGTTCTTC. The chain uses TRBV6-5 and TRBJ2-1, with a tentative D call TRBD1 (7 bases). In germline, CDR1 is MNHEY, CDR2 SVGAGI. The CDR3 totals 14 residues. Trimming pared 7 bases from V and 7 bases from J, leaving 17 bases between.

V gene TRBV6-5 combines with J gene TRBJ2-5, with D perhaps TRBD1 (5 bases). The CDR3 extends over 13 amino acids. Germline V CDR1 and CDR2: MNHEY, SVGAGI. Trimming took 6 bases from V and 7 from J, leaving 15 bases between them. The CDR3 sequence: CASSGPSRGTQYF. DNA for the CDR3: TGTGCCAGCAGCGGGCCGTCTAGGGGGACCCAGTACTTC.

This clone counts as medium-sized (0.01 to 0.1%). The DNA for the CDR3 is TGTGCCAGCAGCTCCCCTCTCGAGCAGTACTTC. Protein product: CASSSPLEQYF. This chain links TRBV27 with TRBJ2-7; D gene uncertain. The germline CDR1 and CDR2 sequences are MNHEY and SMNVEV (reference sequence). Trimming pared 6 bases from V and 6 bases from J, leaving 9 bases between. The CDR3 has 11 residues.

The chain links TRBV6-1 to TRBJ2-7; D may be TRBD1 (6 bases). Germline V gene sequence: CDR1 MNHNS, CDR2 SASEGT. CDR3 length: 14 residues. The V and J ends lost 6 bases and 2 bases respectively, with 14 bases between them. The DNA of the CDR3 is TGTGCCAGCAGGTTGCCGGGACATACCTACGAGCAGTACTTC. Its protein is CASRLPGHTYEQYF.

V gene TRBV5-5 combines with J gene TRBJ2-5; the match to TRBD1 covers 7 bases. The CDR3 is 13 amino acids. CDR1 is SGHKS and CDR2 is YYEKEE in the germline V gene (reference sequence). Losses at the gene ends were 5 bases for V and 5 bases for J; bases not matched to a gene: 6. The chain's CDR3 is CASRPTGSETQYF. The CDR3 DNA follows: TGTGCCAGCAGGCCGACAGGGTCGGAGACCCAGTACTTC. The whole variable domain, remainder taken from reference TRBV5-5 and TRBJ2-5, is DAGVTQSPTHLIKTRGQQVTLRCSPISGHKSVSWYQQVLGQGPQFIFQYYEKEERGRGNFPDRFSARQFPNYSSELNVNALLLGDSALYLCASRPTGSETQYFGPGTRLLVL.